Described below is a single TCR beta chain sequence and its context. This specimen belongs to a study of T cell responses to AZD1222 COVID-19 vaccine. TCRdb's copy holds only in-frame clones and misses some; the assay was immunoSEQ multiplex PCR. The sample has approximately 150,000 clones, roughly 92% seen once; the top ten hold 1.3% to 1.5%. This CDR3 has 16 amino acids. CDR1 is MGHRA and CDR2 is YSYEKL in the germline V gene. Trimming shortened V by 0 bases and J by 0 bases, and 11 bases separated the two germline ends. The sequence derives from an adult in good health. Sample: peripheral blood, taken on day 0 of AZD1222 vaccination. The V and J genes are TRBV4-1 and TRBJ1-1; the D gene is possibly TRBD1 (6 bases). This chain's CDR3 is CASSQDQGQVNTEAFF. The CDR3 DNA reads as TGCGCCAGCAGCCAAGATCAGGGACAAGTGAACACTGAAGCTTTCTTT.